This T cell receptor (beta chain) was sequenced during a study of blood T cells in healthy people across ages. Study information: About one barcoded beta molecule per two T cells came from capture by template switching.

The study, taken as a whole, reports: Per million T cells, the diversity of TCR beta decreased roughly linearly as age advanced.

A second roughly 6 to 11 cycle PCR used barcoded and J-beta primers. Every cDNA molecule carried a tag from a template-switch adaptor bearing 12 random nucleotides. TCRdb re-called the 5' RACE reads with MiXCR, one entry per CDR3 protein. The table includes approximately 1.5 million distinct CDR3 sequences, 35% to 45% detected once. With each sample, at least 5 micrograms of total RNA were extracted. This clonotype has more than one count but fewer than ten. The antigen remains undetermined. This CDR3 has 17 amino acids. V was clipped by 7 bases and J by 10 bases; unmatched bases: 23. The material sequenced was blood. The V gene is TRBV12-3 or TRBV12-4, the J gene TRBJ2-5; 8 bases are a match to TRBD1. The TCR sequence derives from a woman under 30 in good health. In DNA, the CDR3 is TGTGCCAGCAATTCGGATAAGTTTACTAGCTCGGGACAGGTCCAGTACTTC. This encodes CASNSDKFTSSGQVQYF.